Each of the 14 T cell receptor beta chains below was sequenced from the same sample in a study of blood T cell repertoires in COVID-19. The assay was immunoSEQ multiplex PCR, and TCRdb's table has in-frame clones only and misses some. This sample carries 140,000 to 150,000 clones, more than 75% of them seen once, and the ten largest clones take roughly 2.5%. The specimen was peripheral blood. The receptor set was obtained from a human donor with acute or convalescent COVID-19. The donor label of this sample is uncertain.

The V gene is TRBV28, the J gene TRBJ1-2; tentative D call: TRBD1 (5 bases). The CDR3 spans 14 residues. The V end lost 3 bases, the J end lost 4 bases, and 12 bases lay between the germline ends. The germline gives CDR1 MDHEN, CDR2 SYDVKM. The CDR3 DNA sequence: TGTGCCAGCAGTTTGGGGGGAGAGATCTATGGCTACACCTTC. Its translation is CASSLGGEIYGYTF.

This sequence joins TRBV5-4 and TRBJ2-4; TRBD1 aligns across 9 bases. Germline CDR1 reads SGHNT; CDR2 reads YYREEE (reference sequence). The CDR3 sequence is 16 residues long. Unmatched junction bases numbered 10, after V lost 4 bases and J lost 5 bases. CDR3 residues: CASSIRTGAVENIQYF. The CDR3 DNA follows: TGTGCCAGCAGCATAAGGACAGGGGCAGTGGAAAACATTCAGTACTTC.

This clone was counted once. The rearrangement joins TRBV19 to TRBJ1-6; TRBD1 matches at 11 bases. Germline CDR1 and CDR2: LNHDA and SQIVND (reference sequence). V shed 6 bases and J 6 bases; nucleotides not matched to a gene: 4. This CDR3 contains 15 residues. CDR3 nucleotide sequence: TGTGCCAGTAGCCCAGGGACAGGGGGTAATTCACCCCTCCACTTT. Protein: CASSPGTGGNSPLHF.

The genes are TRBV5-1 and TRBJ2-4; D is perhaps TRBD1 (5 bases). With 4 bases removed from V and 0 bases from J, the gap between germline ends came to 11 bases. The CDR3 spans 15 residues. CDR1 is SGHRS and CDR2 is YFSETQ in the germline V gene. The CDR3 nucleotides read TGCGCCAGCAGCGAAGGACACTCAGCCAAAAACATTCAGTACTTC. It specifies CASSEGHSAKNIQYF.

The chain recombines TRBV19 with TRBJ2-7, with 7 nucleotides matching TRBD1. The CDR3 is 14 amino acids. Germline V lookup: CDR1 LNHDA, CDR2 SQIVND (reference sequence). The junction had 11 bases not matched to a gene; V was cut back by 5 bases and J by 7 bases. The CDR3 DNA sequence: TGTGCCAGTAGTCTCGGCCAGGGGGTAGGGGAGCAGTACTTC. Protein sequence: CASSLGQGVGEQYF.

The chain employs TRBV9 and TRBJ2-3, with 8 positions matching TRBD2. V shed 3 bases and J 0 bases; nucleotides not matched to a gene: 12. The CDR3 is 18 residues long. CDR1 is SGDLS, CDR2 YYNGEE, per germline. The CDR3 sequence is CASSAPGLEGSSTDTQYF. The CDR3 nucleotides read TGTGCCAGCAGCGCGCCGGGACTAGAAGGTTCTAGCACAGATACGCAGTATTTT.

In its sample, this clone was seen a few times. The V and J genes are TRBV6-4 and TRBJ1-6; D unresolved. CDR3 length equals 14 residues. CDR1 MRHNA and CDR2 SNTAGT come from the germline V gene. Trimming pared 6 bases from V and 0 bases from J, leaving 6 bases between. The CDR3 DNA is TGTGCCAGCAGCGTGAGCTCCTATAATTCACCCCTCCACTTT. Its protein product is CASSVSSYNSPLHF.

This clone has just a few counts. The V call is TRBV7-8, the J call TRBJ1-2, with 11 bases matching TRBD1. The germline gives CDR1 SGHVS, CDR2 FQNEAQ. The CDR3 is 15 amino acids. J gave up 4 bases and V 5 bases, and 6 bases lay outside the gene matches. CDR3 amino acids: CASSPGTGGGYGYTF. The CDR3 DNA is TGTGCCAGCAGCCCCGGGACAGGGGGGGGCTATGGCTACACCTTC.

This CDR3 reads CASSIGSRATEAFF. The CDR3 DNA follows: TGTGCCAGTAGTATAGGCTCCAGGGCCACTGAAGCTTTCTTT. The gene calls are TRBV19 and TRBJ1-1; a weak D match, TRBD1 (5 bases). Germline V CDR1 and CDR2: LNHDA, SQIVND (reference sequence). CDR3 length: 14 amino acids. Between the trimmed V and J ends, which lost 1 base and 4 bases, there was a span of 10 bases.

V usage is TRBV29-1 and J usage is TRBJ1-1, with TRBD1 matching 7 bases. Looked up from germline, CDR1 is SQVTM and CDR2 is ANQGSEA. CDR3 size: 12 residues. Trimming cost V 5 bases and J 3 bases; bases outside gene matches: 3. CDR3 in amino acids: CSVWQGDTEAFF. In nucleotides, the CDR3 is TGCAGCGTTTGGCAGGGGGACACTGAAGCTTTCTTT.

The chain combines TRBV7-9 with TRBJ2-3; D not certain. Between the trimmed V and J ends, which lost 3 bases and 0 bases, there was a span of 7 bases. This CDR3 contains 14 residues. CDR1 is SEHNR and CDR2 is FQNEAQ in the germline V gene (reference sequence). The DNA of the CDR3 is TGTGCCAGCAGCTTTTCTCTTAGCACAGATACGCAGTATTTT. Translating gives CASSFSLSTDTQYF.

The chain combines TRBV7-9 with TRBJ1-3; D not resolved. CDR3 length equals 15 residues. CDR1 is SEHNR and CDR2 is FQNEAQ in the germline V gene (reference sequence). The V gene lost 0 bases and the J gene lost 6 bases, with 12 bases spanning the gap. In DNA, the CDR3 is TGTGCCAGCAGCTTAGCATTAGGGAGAGAAAACACCATATATTTT. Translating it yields CASSLALGRENTIYF.

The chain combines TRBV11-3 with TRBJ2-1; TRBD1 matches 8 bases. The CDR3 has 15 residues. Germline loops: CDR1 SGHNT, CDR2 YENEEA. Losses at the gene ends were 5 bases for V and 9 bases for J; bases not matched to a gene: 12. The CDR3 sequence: CASSHRTGNYGEQFF. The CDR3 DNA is TGTGCCAGCAGCCACCGGACAGGGAATTACGGTGAGCAGTTCTTC. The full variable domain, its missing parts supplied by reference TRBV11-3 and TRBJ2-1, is EAGVVQSPRYKIIEKKQPVAFWCNPISGHNTLYWYLQNLGQGPELLIRYENEEAVDDSQLPKDRFSAERLKGVDSTLKIQPAELGDSAVYLCASSHRTGNYGEQFFGPGTRLTVL.

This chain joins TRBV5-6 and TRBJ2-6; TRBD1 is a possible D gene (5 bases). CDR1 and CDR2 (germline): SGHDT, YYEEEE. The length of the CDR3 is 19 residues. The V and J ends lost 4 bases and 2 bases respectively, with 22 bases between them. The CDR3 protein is CASSPGFARQPAGANVLTF. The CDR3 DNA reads TGTGCCAGCAGCCCCGGCTTCGCGAGACAGCCCGCTGGGGCCAACGTCCTGACTTTC. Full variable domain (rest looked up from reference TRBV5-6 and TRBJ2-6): DAGVTQSPTHLIKTRGQQVTLRCSPKSGHDTVSWYQQALGQGPQFIFQYYEEEERQRGNFPDRFSGHQFPNYSSELNVNALLLGDSALYLCASSPGFARQPAGANVLTFGAGSRLTVL.